This entry describes one T cell receptor beta chain. The data derive from a study of blood T cell repertoires in COVID-19. Looking at the study overall: T cells, B-cell-depleted T cells, or PBMCs provided the cDNA or gDNA that served as material.

V was cut by 2 bases and J by 5 bases, with 10 bases left in between. The CDR3 totals 14 residues. Germline loops: CDR1 MDHEN, CDR2 SYDVKM. TCRdb's table, derived via immunoSEQ multiplex PCR, lists solely in-frame clones and lacks some. The sample shows about 240,000 clones, about 86% of them seen only once. The receptor's source is an elderly woman with acute or convalescent COVID-19. This chain connects TRBV28 to TRBJ1-5, with D perhaps matching TRBD1 (5 bases). Material: peripheral blood. CDR3 amino acids: CASSLGGVDQPQHF. The CDR3 nucleotides are TGTGCCAGCAGTTTAGGGGGGGTGGATCAGCCCCAGCATTTT.